The 7 T cell receptor beta chains in this list originate from one sample, sequenced in a study of CD8 T cell repertoires and HIV-1 epitope variants. Antigen specificity for these receptors is unknown. TCRdb's table, derived via immunoSEQ multiplex PCR, lists solely in-frame clones and lacks some. The sample yields around 5,900 clones, under 80% seen once. Sequenced material: cultured CD8+ T cells derived from PBMCs. The receptors shown here come from a male donor with HIV.

In the case of this clone: At one of its ends the junction is not consistent with the germline gene, which may arise from a read error. V usage is TRBV28 and J usage is TRBJ1-2; no firm D call. CDR1 and CDR2 (germline): MDHEN, SYDVKM. The CDR3 sequence is 11 residues long. CDR3 sequence reads: CASSLGIWAFF. The CDR3 DNA is TGTGCCAGCAGTTTGGGGATCTGGGCGTTCTTC.

This clone was detected once. The J gene is TRBJ1-1, the V gene TRBV19; D might be TRBD1 (5 bases). The CDR3 runs 15 residues. Germline V lookup: CDR1 LNHDA, CDR2 SQIVND (reference sequence). Between the trimmed V and J ends, which lost 7 bases and 5 bases, there was a span of 20 bases. CDR3 protein: CASTIQLYKGTEAFF. CDR3 DNA sequence: TGTGCCAGTACCATTCAACTTTACAAGGGGACTGAAGCTTTCTTT.

The chain joins TRBV4-1 to TRBJ1-4; D is unclear. Germline V CDR1 and CDR2: MGHRA, YSYEKL. Trimming left V 0 bases short and J 0 bases short, with 14 bases between. The CDR3 contains 18 residues. CDR3 loop: CASSQDPAYTTTNEKLFF. CDR3 nucleotide sequence: TGCGCCAGCAGCCAAGATCCGGCCTACACCACAACTAATGAAAAACTGTTTTTT.

This clone was seen just once. This rearrangement joins TRBV19 to TRBJ2-1, with TRBD2 matching over 11 bases. CDR3 length: 15 residues. J lost 4 bases, V lost 4 bases, and 3 bases had no gene match. Germline assignment: CDR1 LNHDA and CDR2 SQIVND (reference sequence). The CDR3 DNA reads as TGTGCCAGTAGTACCGGGACTAGCGGATACAATGAGCAGTTCTTC. Amino acid sequence: CASSTGTSGYNEQFF.

There are a few counts of this clone. The gene calls are TRBV7-8 and TRBJ1-5; 10 bases agree with TRBD1. This CDR3 contains 16 residues. Looked up from germline, CDR1 is SGHVS and CDR2 is FQNEAQ. V shed 5 bases and J 3 bases; nucleotides not matched to a gene: 7. CDR3 sequence: CASSSMTGGINQPQHF. CDR3 coding DNA: TGTGCCAGCAGCAGCATGACAGGGGGCATCAATCAGCCCCAGCATTTT.

V usage is TRBV7-2 and J usage is TRBJ2-2, with TRBD1 matching over 7 bases. Germline V gives CDR1 SGHTA, CDR2 FQGNSA. The junction had 2 bases not matched to a gene; V was cut back by 3 bases and J by 1 base. The CDR3 loop spans 15 amino acids. Here the CDR3 reads CASSLTGRNTGELFF. CDR3 coding DNA: TGTGCCAGCAGCTTGACAGGGCGGAACACCGGGGAGCTGTTTTTT.

The chain is built from TRBV27 and TRBJ2-7; 11 bases map to TRBD2. With V trimmed by 6 bases and J by 0 bases, 10 bases remained unmatched. CDR1 is MNHEY, CDR2 SMNVEV, per germline (reference sequence). The length of the CDR3 is 17 residues. The chain's CDR3 is CASSPISTSGSSYEQYF. In nucleotides, the CDR3 is TGTGCCAGCAGCCCCATCTCTACTAGCGGGAGCTCCTACGAGCAGTACTTC.